This entry features one T cell receptor (beta chain) sequence. No antigen is known for it. A read error is possible here, since a much larger clone lies one base away. Deep was the level at which the assay was run. The table came from immunoSEQ multiplex PCR; TCRdb's copy has only in-frame clones and leaves some out. The repertoire holds around 510,000 clones, about 80% seen once, with around 11% in the top ten. These data are taken from a study of shared clonotypes between healthy human individuals. Overall study findings and caveats: It was the few donors that limited the genetic and exposure-history diversity represented.

Donors included only healthy HIV-negative adults lacking recent acute infections or vaccinations. Donors comprised only Caucasian adults living in Nashville, Tennessee. The source material was PBMCs. This receptor was taken from a woman between 35 and 50 years old in good health. Some clones in this sample may be carry-over from other donors' samples.

CDR3 DNA: TGTGCCAGCAGCCAAGGTCCGGGAGACAGCTACGAGCAGTACTTC. This encodes CASSQGPGDSYEQYF. The chain uses TRBV14 and TRBJ2-7, with D tentatively TRBD2 (6 bases). CDR3 size: 15 residues. Germline V gene data show CDR1 as SGHDN and CDR2 as FVKESK. V was shortened by 1 base and J by 3 bases, with 13 bases between the two germline ends.